Included here is one T cell receptor beta chain sequence, with context. Its antigen is not identified. CD4+ naive, central memory, regulatory and stem cell-like memory subsets were isolated by sorting on CD45RO/CCR7/CD25/CD127/CD95/CD27. These data belong to a study of beta chain features in type 1 diabetes. Study-wide results and caveats: Moderate yet significant TCRB CDR3 shortening was seen in Type 1 diabetes patients in all four CD4+ subsets. Among type 1 diabetes patients, VDJ junctions had fewer insertions and more deletions.

The sequenced template was cDNA made from the entire isolated RNA. Sequencing was performed with immunoSEQ multiplex PCR; in TCRdb, only in-frame clones are kept and a portion is missing. The table lists 600,000 to 700,000 clones, around 12% of them singletons. Deletions cut 1 base from V and 3 bases from J, with 9 bases between. Germline V gene data show CDR1 as LGHNA and CDR2 as YSLEER. The CDR3 has 14 amino acids. This chain connects TRBV4-3 to TRBJ1-2, with D uncertain. The specimen sequenced was naive CD4+ T cells from blood. The TCR comes from a man between 25 and 39 years old with type 1 diabetes. The CDR3 DNA is TGCGCCAGCAGCCAAGTCGGCTGGGACTATGGCTACACCTTC. Its translation: CASSQVGWDYGYTF.